Listed here are 9 T cell receptor beta chains from one sample, sequenced in a study of T cells in Graves' hyperthyroidism and ophthalmopathy. Amplified TCR beta CDR3 regions derived from RNA transcripts. HTBI primers drove first-round RT-PCR of the TCR CDR3. Each CDR3 protein is one row after TCRdb ran MiXCR on the multiplex PCR reads. The sample contains around 210,000 distinct CDR3 sequences, roughly 17% of which appear only once. Sequencing was carried out using blood. The receptors shown here come from a woman between 50 and 59 years old with Graves' hyperthyroidism.

The V and J genes are TRBV20-1 and TRBJ1-1; D not resolved. V was pared by 3 bases and J by 0 bases, with 14 bases between. The CDR3 covers 15 residues. Per the germline V gene, CDR1 is DFQATT and CDR2 is SNEGSKA (reference sequence). CDR3 protein: CSARPTAVLNTEAFF. The CDR3 DNA reads TGCAGTGCTAGGCCGACTGCGGTCCTGAACACTGAAGCTTTCTTT.

This clonotype was detected ten times or more. This sequence joins TRBV2 and TRBJ1-2, with D hard to call. Germline CDR1 is SNHLY and CDR2 is FYNNEI. CDR3 length equals 13 residues. Between the trimmed V and J ends, which lost 5 bases and 8 bases, there was a span of 15 bases. The DNA for the CDR3 is TGTGCCAGCAGTTCCAGGACCTTAGGAGGCTACACCTTC. It translates to CASSSRTLGGYTF.

This clonotype was seen repeatedly, ten times or more. This chain uses TRBV20-1 with TRBJ2-3; 7 bases agree with TRBD2. This CDR3 region has 15 residues. Germline V gene lookup returns CDR1 DFQATT and CDR2 SNEGSKA (reference sequence). The junction had 11 bases not matched to a gene; V was cut back by 6 bases and J by 2 bases. The chain's CDR3 is CSAYNRAGFTDTQYF. For the CDR3, the DNA is TGCAGTGCCTACAATCGAGCGGGGTTCACAGATACGCAGTATTTT.

V usage is TRBV5-1 and J usage is TRBJ1-5; no firm D call. The length of the CDR3 is 15 residues. V lost 4 bases and J 0 bases, leaving 11 bases between the germline ends. Germline values: CDR1 SGHRS, CDR2 YFSETQ. This CDR3 is CASSPDGFSNQPQHF. The CDR3 coding sequence is TGCGCCAGCAGCCCGGACGGCTTTAGCAATCAGCCCCAGCATTTT.

The chain's CDR3 is CASSLMGGATDTQYF. The CDR3 nucleotides are TGTGCCAGCAGCTTAATGGGGGGTGCAACAGATACGCAGTATTTT. The V call is TRBV7-3, the J call TRBJ2-3, with TRBD2 as a possible D gene (6 bases). The V gene's germline CDR1 is SGHTA and CDR2 FQGTGA. The CDR3 totals 15 residues. The ends were cut back, 1 base at V and 3 bases at J, with 11 bases in the middle.

In the case of this clonotype: This clone may be a read error of a much larger clone one base away. The chain has TRBV11-2 and TRBJ1-1, with a tentative D call TRBD1 (6 bases). The CDR3 runs 15 residues. Germline CDR1 and CDR2: SGHAT and FQNNGV. The CDR3 loop reads CASSLVRGLGTEASF. DNA of the CDR3: TGTGCCAGCAGCTTAGTCCGGGGGCTGGGCACTGAAGCTTCCTTT.

The table lists this clonotype with many counts. The chain has TRBV3-1 and TRBJ1-5; D is ambiguous. The CDR3 spans 15 residues. V was clipped by 1 base and J by 3 bases, with 10 bases between them. Germline CDR1 and CDR2: LGHDT and YNNKEL (reference sequence). CDR3 coding DNA: TGTGCCAGCAGCCAAGGATGGGCGAACAATCAGCCCCAGCATTTT. Translation: CASSQGWANNQPQHF. Supplemented by reference TRBV3-1 and TRBJ1-5, the full variable domain reads DTAVSQTPKYLVTQMGNDKSIKCEQNLGHDTMYWYKQDSKKFLKIMFSYNNKELIINETVPNRFSPKSPDKAHLNLHINSLELGDSAVYFCASSQGWANNQPQHFGDGTRLSIL.

The V call is TRBV6-1, the J call TRBJ2-2, with D perhaps TRBD2 (5 bases). Germline CDR1 reads MNHNS; CDR2 reads SASEGT. The CDR3 length is 14 residues. The germline V and J ends were trimmed by 10 bases and 1 base, with 13 bases remaining between them. CDR3: CATTESGNTGELFF. The CDR3 DNA sequence: TGTGCCACCACGGAGAGCGGGAACACCGGGGAGCTGTTTTTT.

This clonotype has a count of ten or more. The chain employs TRBV7-2 and TRBJ2-3; D call uncertain. Germline values: CDR1 SGHTA, CDR2 FQGNSA. V was shortened by 5 bases and J by 5 bases, with 11 bases between the two germline ends. This CDR3 spans 13 amino acids. The CDR3 nucleotides read TGTGCCAGCAGCGGGCCTGCCGGAGATACGCAGTATTTT. It encodes CASSGPAGDTQYF.